A single sample is the source of the 25 T cell receptor beta chains below, sequenced in a study of blood T cell repertoires in COVID-19. The repertoire was sequenced with immunoSEQ multiplex PCR; TCRdb's copy has only in-frame clones and lacks some. The sample consists of some 270,000 clones, 70% to 90% of them appearing once. Sequencing was done on a sample of peripheral blood. These receptor sequences come from a woman in her seventies with acute or convalescent COVID-19.

The chain links TRBV2 to TRBJ2-3; 10 bases map to TRBD2. Germline values: CDR1 SNHLY, CDR2 FYNNEI. CDR3 size: 18 residues. With V trimmed by 3 bases and J by 0 bases, 9 bases remained unmatched. The CDR3 region is CASSDRASGGTSTDTQYF. CDR3 nucleotide sequence: TGTGCCAGCAGTGACAGGGCTAGCGGGGGAACCAGCACAGATACGCAGTATTTT.

The chain has TRBV10-3 and TRBJ2-7; D is unclear. Trimming took off 4 bases at V and 2 bases at J, with 15 bases between the two ends. The CDR3 runs to 15 residues. Germline loops: CDR1 ENHRY, CDR2 SYGVKD. CDR3 sequence: CAISAGDVLTYEQYF. The CDR3 DNA follows: TGTGCCATCAGTGCTGGAGACGTATTAACCTACGAGCAGTACTTC.

This clone was found a few times. The V gene is TRBV2, the J gene TRBJ1-5; TRBD1 matches at 7 bases. This CDR3 region has 14 residues. Germline CDR1 reads SNHLY; CDR2 reads FYNNEI. Trimming removed 6 bases from V and 7 bases from J; junction bases left unmatched: 9. CDR3 sequence: CASRATGERQPQHF. For the CDR3, the DNA is TGTGCCAGCAGAGCTACAGGGGAACGACAGCCCCAGCATTTT.

The chain uses TRBV10-3 and TRBJ2-2, with 12 bases that match TRBD2. V lost 2 bases to trimming and J lost 4 bases; unmatched junction nucleotides: 11. CDR1 is ENHRY, CDR2 SYGVKD, per germline. CDR3 size: 19 residues. The CDR3 bases are TGTGCCATCAGTGAGAGTGGCCTAGCGGGGGGGCCGGGCACCGGGGAGCTGTTTTTT. It codes for CAISESGLAGGPGTGELFF.

As concerns this clone: Germline and junction disagree at one end, which may indicate a read error. The genes are TRBV14 and TRBJ2-3, with 11 nucleotides matching TRBD1. Looked up from germline, CDR1 is SGHDN and CDR2 is FVKESK. This CDR3 comprises 13 residues. The CDR3 loop reads CASSPTGDRGIRF. The CDR3 DNA reads TGTGCCAGCAGCCCTACAGGGGACAGGGGGATACGTTTT.

Here the CDR3 reads CASSEDGGGDEQFF. In DNA, the CDR3 is TGTGCCAGCAGTGAAGATGGGGGGGGTGATGAGCAGTTCTTC. The rearrangement uses TRBV2 and TRBJ2-1, with 7 bases that match TRBD2. From germline, CDR1 is SNHLY and CDR2 FYNNEI. This CDR3 region has 14 residues. V shed 1 base, J shed 8 bases, and the junction held 5 bases outside the gene matches.

DNA of the CDR3: TGTGCCAGTAGTATAGGCGGGACAGGGATGGAGACCCAGTACTTC. Encoded protein: CASSIGGTGMETQYF. V is TRBV19 and J is TRBJ2-5; the match to TRBD1 covers 9 bases. This CDR3 has 15 amino acids. With V trimmed by 1 base and J by 5 bases, 5 bases remained unmatched. Germline CDR1 is LNHDA and CDR2 is SQIVND (reference sequence).

The chain joins TRBV5-1 to TRBJ1-2; perhaps TRBD1 as D (5 bases). Germline V gene lookup returns CDR1 SGHRS and CDR2 YFSETQ. The CDR3 runs 13 residues. Trimming took off 5 bases at V and 2 bases at J, with 10 bases between the two ends. CDR3 residues: CASRVTVNYGYTF. For the CDR3, the DNA is TGCGCCAGCAGGGTGACAGTGAACTATGGCTACACCTTC.

The CDR3 DNA reads as TGTGCCAGCAGCTTAGGTTATTTGGTGGAGAAACTGTTTTTT. Translating gives CASSLGYLVEKLFF. The rearrangement joins TRBV7-9 to TRBJ1-4; the D is unclear. The germline V gene has CDR1 SEHNR and CDR2 FQNEAQ (reference sequence). CDR3 length: 14 residues. Trimming removed 1 base from V and 11 bases from J, with 14 bases in between.

This chain connects TRBV19 to TRBJ2-1, with D possibly being TRBD1 (6 bases). The CDR3 length is 15 residues. Trimming took off 3 bases at V and 12 bases at J, with 21 bases between the two ends. Per the germline V gene, CDR1 is LNHDA and CDR2 is SQIVND (reference sequence). CDR3 DNA: TGTGCCAGTAGTATGACTCCGAGCTCCTTACAGGGGCAGTTCTTC. Encoded protein: CASSMTPSSLQGQFF.

A few counts support this clone. The chain carries TRBV6-5 and TRBJ1-6; TRBD1 agrees at 10 bases. V lost 7 bases and J lost 10; bases outside the gene matches: 7. The CDR3 covers 14 residues. CDR1 is MNHEY and CDR2 is SVGAGI in the germline V gene. The CDR3 DNA is TGTGCCAGCACTCCGGACAGGGGGAACTCACCCCTCCACTTT. Translating it yields CASTPDRGNSPLHF.

V gene TRBV4-1 combines with J gene TRBJ2-5; 8 nucleotides line up with TRBD2. The length of the CDR3 is 17 residues. Germline CDR1 reads MGHRA; CDR2 reads YSYEKL. V shed 1 base, J shed 5 bases, and the junction held 12 bases outside the gene matches. The CDR3 region is CASSQAPYSGARETQYF. CDR3 coding DNA: TGCGCCAGCAGCCAAGCCCCTTATAGCGGGGCAAGGGAGACCCAGTACTTC.

The chain recombines TRBV30 with TRBJ1-4; D gene ambiguous. V lost 4 bases and J lost 10, with 13 bases in between. This CDR3 is 12 amino acids long. Germline V gives CDR1 GTSNPN, CDR2 SVGIG (reference sequence). Written as DNA, the CDR3 is TGTGCCTGGAACCTCCTCGCGGGAAAACTGTTTTTT. It codes for CAWNLLAGKLFF.

This clone was recorded once. The chain joins TRBV2 to TRBJ2-1; possibly TRBD2 for D (5 bases). The CDR3 runs 15 residues. CDR1 is SNHLY and CDR2 is FYNNEI in the germline V gene. V was clipped by 7 bases and J by 7 bases, with 20 bases between them. DNA of the CDR3: TGTGCCAGCACCACATCCAGAGAGGGTAGTAATGAGCAGTTCTTC. Protein product: CASTTSREGSNEQFF. The whole variable domain, filled in from reference TRBV2 and TRBJ2-1, reads EPEVTQTPSHQVTQMGQEVILRCVPISNHLYFYWYRQILGQKVEFLVSFYNNEISEKSEIFDDQFSVERPDGSNFTLKIRSTKLEDSAMYFCASTTSREGSNEQFFGPGTRLTVL.

The chain couples TRBV12-5 to TRBJ2-7, with unresolved D. The CDR3 is made up of 13 amino acids. Trimming took off 3 bases at V and 5 bases at J, with 11 bases between the two ends. The germline V gene has CDR1 LGHNT and CDR2 FRNRAP. This CDR3 is CASGLMARDEQYF. CDR3 nucleotide sequence: TGTGCTAGTGGTTTAATGGCCCGGGACGAGCAGTACTTC.

This clone was observed a single time. V is TRBV7-9 and J is TRBJ2-2; D is undetermined. The CDR3 loop spans 13 amino acids. Trimming pared 2 bases from V and 2 bases from J, leaving 3 bases between. Germline CDR1 reads SEHNR; CDR2 reads FQNEAQ (reference sequence). DNA of the CDR3: TGTGCCAGCAGCTTACTTAACACCGGGGAGCTGTTTTTT. It codes for CASSLLNTGELFF.

The chain links TRBV18 to TRBJ1-1, with D hard to call. The CDR3 runs 16 residues. Germline V CDR1 and CDR2: KGHSH, LQKENI. Trimming took off 3 bases at V and 0 bases at J, with 14 bases between the two ends. This CDR3 is CASSPAPTVMNTEAFF. For the CDR3, the DNA is TGTGCCAGCTCACCGGCCCCTACAGTTATGAACACTGAAGCTTTCTTT.

This chain links TRBV25-1 with TRBJ2-6; D ambiguous. Per germline, CDR1 MGHDK and CDR2 SYGVNS. Trimming removed 6 bases at V and 0 bases at J, with 9 bases between. The CDR3 is 15 residues long. CDR3 amino acids: CASRYSRSGANVLTF. CDR3 nucleotide sequence: TGTGCCAGCAGGTACAGCCGCTCTGGGGCCAACGTCCTGACTTTC.

This chain connects TRBV11-2 to TRBJ2-7; possibly TRBD1 for D (5 bases). Trimming removed 8 bases from V and 0 bases from J, with 14 bases in between. The CDR3 runs to 14 residues. CDR1 is SGHAT, CDR2 FQNNGV, per germline. CDR3 sequence (DNA): TGTGCCAGCTCCGTCAGGGTCAACTCCTACGAGCAGTACTTC. Protein sequence: CASSVRVNSYEQYF.

The V and J genes are TRBV4-2 and TRBJ2-3; 13 bases are a match to TRBD2. Per germline, CDR1 LGHNA and CDR2 YNFKEQ. The ends lost 4 bases at V and 1 base at J; junction bases unmatched: 8. The CDR3 length is 18 residues. The CDR3 DNA is TGTGCCAGCAGCCCCTCGACTAGCGGGGGGCTTGGCACAGATACGCAGTATTTT. This sequence encodes CASSPSTSGGLGTDTQYF.

This clone was seen a few times. This chain links TRBV5-1 with TRBJ2-5, with a possible D match to TRBD1 (6 bases). Trimming cost V 8 bases and J 5 bases, with 13 bases left between them. The CDR3 loop spans 12 amino acids. Germline V gives CDR1 SGHRS, CDR2 YFSETQ. The CDR3 reads CASLGAGETQYF. CDR3 coding DNA: TGCGCCAGTCTGGGGGCCGGGGAGACCCAGTACTTC.

This rearrangement joins TRBV10-2 to TRBJ2-2; 10 nucleotides align to TRBD2. The trim removed 4 bases at V and 6 bases at J, leaving 5 bases unmatched. CDR1 and CDR2 (germline): WSHSY, SAAADI. The CDR3 sequence is 15 residues long. The CDR3 DNA reads TGCGCCAGCAGTGCTCCTAGCGGGGGTCCCGGGGAGCTGTTTTTT. This encodes CASSAPSGGPGELFF.

This chain connects TRBV2 to TRBJ1-3; 12 bases align to TRBD1. V lost 6 bases to trimming and J lost 0 bases; unmatched junction nucleotides: 9. Germline CDR1 SNHLY, CDR2 FYNNEI. The CDR3 length is 18 residues. CDR3 in amino acids: CASSPGQGALLSGNTIYF. The CDR3 DNA reads TGTGCCAGCAGCCCGGGACAGGGGGCCCTTCTCTCTGGAAACACCATATATTTT.

V gene TRBV6-2 or TRBV6-3 combines with J gene TRBJ1-1, with TRBD1 as a possible D gene (6 bases). With 6 bases removed from V and 6 bases from J, the gap between germline ends came to 17 bases. Germline values: CDR1 MNHEY, CDR2 SVGEGT. This CDR3 region has 14 residues. CDR3 amino acids: CASSPQGTPAEAFF. The CDR3 nucleotides read TGTGCCAGCAGCCCCCAGGGGACCCCCGCTGAAGCTTTCTTT.

A remark on this clone: Other DNA sequences in this sample translate to the same CDR3. The chain combines TRBV3-1 (or the pseudogene TRBV3-2) with TRBJ1-5, with D possibly matching TRBD1 (6 bases). The CDR3 spans 13 residues. Trimming shortened V by 1 base and J by 7 bases, and 8 bases separated the two germline ends. CDR1 and CDR2 from the germline V gene are LGHDT and YNNKEL (reference sequence). This CDR3 reads CASSQGGGQPQHF. The CDR3 DNA follows: TGTGCCAGCAGCCAAGGAGGGGGACAGCCCCAGCATTTT.